This is a list of T cell receptor beta chains from one sample in a study of blood T cell repertoires in COVID-19. Sequencing used immunoSEQ multiplex PCR; TCRdb keeps in-frame clones, though not all of them. The table includes about 130,000 clones, roughly three quarters detected once. Sample: peripheral blood. The receptors were gathered from a man aged 80 or over with acute or convalescent COVID-19. Both conserved end residues are part of each CDR3. The D gene is left open where the match is weak. Expanded clones are given a class, and other clones once, few, many or no size at all.

>TRBJ2-7|TRBV19|TRBD1|-
TGTGCCAGTAGTTTCGGGACAGCTACCTACGAGCAGTACTTC
CASSFGTATYEQYF
>TRBJ2-7|TRBV18|-|-
TGTGCCAGCTCACCACCGAGGGGGGGGGCGAGTATATCCTCCTACGAGCAGTACTTC
CASSPPRGGASISSYEQYF
>TRBJ1-6|TRBV27|-|-
TGTGCCAGCAGGCCCGCGGGGGGAGAGTCACCCCTCCACTTT
CASRPAGGESPLHF
>TRBJ2-2|TRBV30|-|-
TGTGCCTGGAAGCCCCTCTTAGGGGGTCCCACCGGGGAGCTGTTTTTT
CAWKPLLGGPTGELFF
>TRBJ1-2|TRBV18|TRBD1|-
TGTGCCAGCTCCCCAGGACAGGGGGCAAGTTATGGCTACACCTTC
CASSPGQGASYGYTF
>TRBJ2-3|TRBV10-1|TRBD2|-
TGCGCCGGGGGGGTAGATACGCAGTATTTT
CAGGVDTQYF
>TRBJ2-7|TRBV7-8|TRBD2|-
TGTGCCAGCAGCTCTGGACTAGCGGGGGGGATCGTCTACGAGCAGTACTTC
CASSSGLAGGIVYEQYF
>TRBJ1-1|TRBV11-2|TRBD1|-
TGTGCCAGCAGCCTAGGGGGACAGGGGGCGGGAAACACTGAAGCTTTCTTT
CASSLGGQGAGNTEAFF
>TRBJ1-6|TRBV6-2/TRBV6-3|TRBD1|-
TGTGCCAGCAGCGAACAGGGGGCAAATTCACCCCTCCACTTT
CASSEQGANSPLHF
>TRBJ2-5|TRBV11-2|-|few
TGTGCCAGCAGCCTCACCTTCGGGGCGGGGGCCAAAGAGACCCAGTACTTC
CASSLTFGAGAKETQYF
>TRBJ2-2|TRBV30|-|-
TGTGCCTGGAGTGGACGGAGTTGGACCGGGGAGCTGTTTTTT
CAWSGRSWTGELFF
>TRBJ2-5|TRBV7-2|-|-
TGTGCCAGCAGCTTACTTCAGGGTAAAGAGACCCAGTACTTC
CASSLLQGKETQYF
>TRBJ1-2|TRBV5-8|TRBD1|once
TGTGCCAGCAGCTACGGACAGGGGGATGGCTACACCTTC
CASSYGQGDGYTF
>TRBJ1-3|TRBV6-6|TRBD1|once
TGTGCCAGCAGTCCCTCGACAGGGCCCAGCTCTGGAAACACCATATATTTT
CASSPSTGPSSGNTIYF
>TRBJ1-3|TRBV4-3|TRBD1|-
TGCGCCAGCAGCCAAGAGTTCCAGGGGGCGGGAAACACCATATATTTT
CASSQEFQGAGNTIYF